This entry lists 3 T cell receptor beta chains sequenced from one sample in a study of OX40 agonist ivuxolimab in advanced cancers. TCRdb's table, derived via immunoSEQ multiplex PCR, lists solely in-frame clones and lacks some. The sample shows roughly 48,000 clones, 79% of them seen only once. The material was CD4+ or CD8+ T cells sorted from blood, obtained in a trial of the OX40 agonist ivuxolimab. These receptors all stem from an adult with an advanced solid tumor such as melanoma, head and neck, liver or kidney cancer.

The rearrangement uses TRBV19 and TRBJ2-2; no reliable D call. The CDR3 contains 14 residues. From germline, CDR1 is LNHDA and CDR2 SQIVND (reference sequence). V dropped 4 bases and J dropped 7 bases, with 13 bases sitting between them. The CDR3 sequence: CASSSAGIIGELFF. Written as DNA, the CDR3 is TGTGCCAGTAGTAGCGCAGGAATAATCGGGGAGCTGTTTTTT. Based on the CDR3 plus reference TRBV19 and TRBJ2-2, the full variable domain is DGGITQSPKYLFRKEGQNVTLSCEQNLNHDAMYWYRQDPGQGLRLIYYSQIVNDFQKGDIAEGYSVSREKKESFPLTVTSAQKNPTAFYLCASSSAGIIGELFFGEGSRLTVL.

The sample holds a few counts of this clone. CDR3 sequence reads: CATNRDREGGWDGYTF. The DNA for the CDR3 is TGTGCCACCAACCGGGACAGGGAGGGAGGATGGGATGGCTACACCTTC. This chain uses TRBV10-3 with TRBJ1-2; 9 bases agree with TRBD1. V dropped 10 bases and J dropped 6; count of bases not matched to a gene: 18. The CDR3 sequence is 16 residues long. The V gene's germline CDR1 is ENHRY and CDR2 SYGVKD.

V usage is TRBV27 and J usage is TRBJ2-7, with 8 bases identical to TRBD2. Germline CDR1 is MNHEY and CDR2 is SMNVEV (reference sequence). V gave up 5 bases and J gave up 2 bases; unmatched junction bases: 8. The CDR3 contains 15 residues. As DNA, the CDR3 is TGTGCCAGCAGTATCGGACTAGCTGGTCCCTACGAGCAGTACTTC. It yields the protein CASSIGLAGPYEQYF.